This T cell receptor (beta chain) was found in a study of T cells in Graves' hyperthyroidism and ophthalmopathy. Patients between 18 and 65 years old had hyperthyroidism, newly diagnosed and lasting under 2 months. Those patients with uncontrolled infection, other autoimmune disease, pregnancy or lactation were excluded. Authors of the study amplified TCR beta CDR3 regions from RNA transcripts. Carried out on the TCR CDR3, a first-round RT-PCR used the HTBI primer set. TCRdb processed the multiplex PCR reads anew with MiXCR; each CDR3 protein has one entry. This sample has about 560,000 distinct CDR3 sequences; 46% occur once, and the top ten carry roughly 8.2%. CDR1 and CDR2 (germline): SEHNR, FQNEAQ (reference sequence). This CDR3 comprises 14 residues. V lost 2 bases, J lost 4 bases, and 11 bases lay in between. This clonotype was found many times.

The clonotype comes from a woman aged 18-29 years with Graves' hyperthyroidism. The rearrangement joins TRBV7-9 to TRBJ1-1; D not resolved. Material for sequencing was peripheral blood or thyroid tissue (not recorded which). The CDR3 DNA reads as TGTGCCAGCAGCTTAACAGATGGAGGCACTGAAGCTTTCTTT. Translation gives CASSLTDGGTEAFF.